A selection of T cell receptor beta chains follows, all from one sample in a study of T cell changes during pregnancy in multiple sclerosis. The repertoire was sequenced with immunoSEQ multiplex PCR; TCRdb's copy has only in-frame clones and lacks some. The sample carries 70,000 to 80,000 clones, around 94% recorded once. Sequences were derived from peripheral blood, sampled in the third trimester of pregnancy. These receptors all come from a female donor with multiple sclerosis, enrolled in a pregnancy study. The CDR3 runs from the conserved cysteine through the conserved F or W. The order of the fields is J gene, D gene, clone size, V gene, CDR3 DNA, CDR3 protein. The D gene is left open where the match is weak. Only some rows state a clone size, as once, few, many or a class for expanded clones.

J: TRBJ2-5; D: .; size: .; V: TRBV29-1; DNA: TGCAGCGCGTGGAGGGTGAGCGAGACCCAGTACTTC; CDR3: CSAWRVSETQYF
J: TRBJ2-3; D: TRBD2; size: .; V: TRBV7-3; DNA: TGTGCCAGCAGCTCCCCGGGGGGGAACACAGATACGCAGTATTTT; CDR3: CASSSPGGNTDTQYF
J: TRBJ1-4; D: .; size: .; V: TRBV18; DNA: TGTGCCAGCTCCGTAGGGGGTCGGGCTAATGAAAAACTGTTTTTT; CDR3: CASSVGGRANEKLFF
J: TRBJ2-2; D: TRBD2; size: .; V: TRBV29-1; DNA: TGCAGCGTAGGGACTAGCGGGACACCCACCGGGGAGCTGTTTTTT; CDR3: CSVGTSGTPTGELFF
J: TRBJ1-3; D: .; size: .; V: TRBV10-3; DNA: TGTGCCATCAGGGTCCAGACGGGCTCTGGAAACACCATATATTTT; CDR3: CAIRVQTGSGNTIYF
J: TRBJ2-3; D: .; size: .; V: TRBV7-2; DNA: TGTGCCAGCAGCTTTGGCTTTGCCACAGATACGCAGTATTTT; CDR3: CASSFGFATDTQYF
J: TRBJ1-1; D: TRBD1; size: .; V: TRBV27; DNA: TGTGCCAGCAGCCCCTTCAGGGGGCTCTCGAACACTGAAGCTTTCTTT; CDR3: CASSPFRGLSNTEAFF
J: TRBJ2-1; D: TRBD2; size: .; V: TRBV9; DNA: TGTGCCAGCAGCGGACCCGGGACTAGCGGATACAATGAGCAGTTCTTC; CDR3: CASSGPGTSGYNEQFF
J: TRBJ2-7; D: .; size: .; V: TRBV2; DNA: TGTGCCGGCCAAAGTGGCGGCGCCTTCTACGAGCAGTACTTC; CDR3: CAGQSGGAFYEQYF
J: TRBJ1-5; D: TRBD1; size: .; V: TRBV7-6; DNA: TGTGCCAGACCCGCCGGGACAGGGGGCCCCTGCAATCAGCCCCAGCATTTT; CDR3: CARPAGTGGPCNQPQHF
J: TRBJ1-6; D: TRBD1; size: .; V: TRBV11-2; DNA: TGTGCCAGCAGTCAAGGATGGAACAGGGGGGGAGATTCACCCCTCCACTTT; CDR3: CASSQGWNRGGDSPLHF
J: TRBJ2-5; D: TRBD2; size: .; V: TRBV7-9; DNA: TGTGCCAGCAGGCGGGGGGGTTTGGGGACCCAGTACTTC; CDR3: CASRRGGLGTQYF
J: TRBJ2-1; D: .; size: .; V: TRBV9; DNA: TGTGCCAGCAGCCCAGGGCAAGACTCCTACAATGAGCAGTTCTTC; CDR3: CASSPGQDSYNEQFF
J: TRBJ2-2; D: .; size: .; V: TRBV15; DNA: TGTGCCACCAGCCTACAGACCCCCGGGGAGCTGTTTTTT; CDR3: CATSLQTPGELFF
J: TRBJ2-5; D: TRBD2; size: .; V: TRBV4-1; DNA: TGCGCCAGCAGCCAGGTAGCGGGGGGGCTAGAGACCCAGTACTTC; CDR3: CASSQVAGGLETQYF
J: TRBJ1-2; D: .; size: .; V: TRBV18; DNA: TGTGCCAGCTCACCATCCGGGCAGGGTTTAGGCTACACCTTC; CDR3: CASSPSGQGLGYTF
J: TRBJ1-2; D: TRBD1; size: .; V: TRBV7-3; DNA: TGTGCCAGCAGCTCTCGGCAGGGGGGTGGCTACACCTTC; CDR3: CASSSRQGGGYTF
J: TRBJ1-3; D: .; size: .; V: TRBV6-6; DNA: TGTGCCAGCAGTTCGGGGGATCGAGGAAACACCATATATTTT; CDR3: CASSSGDRGNTIYF
J: TRBJ2-2; D: TRBD1; size: .; V: TRBV9; DNA: TGTGCCAGCAGCGTAGTTGCAGGGGGCACCGGGGAGCTGTTTTTT; CDR3: CASSVVAGGTGELFF
J: TRBJ1-1; D: TRBD1; size: .; V: TRBV29-1; DNA: TGCAGCGTCCACGGGGGACAGTGGCTTCCGGACACTGAAGCTTTCTTT; CDR3: CSVHGGQWLPDTEAFF
J: TRBJ2-1; D: TRBD1; size: .; V: TRBV15; DNA: TGTGCCACCAGCAAAGTGGACAGGTCCTTGAGGGAGCAGTTCTTC; CDR3: CATSKVDRSLREQFF
J: TRBJ2-1; D: TRBD1; size: .; V: TRBV27; DNA: TGTGCCAGCAGTTTCCGGGACAGGGTTTACAATGAGCAGTTCTTC; CDR3: CASSFRDRVYNEQFF
J: TRBJ1-6; D: TRBD1; size: .; V: TRBV7-2; DNA: TGTGCCAGCAGCTTGCGCGTCCAGGGGGGCTCACCCCTCCACTTT; CDR3: CASSLRVQGGSPLHF
J: TRBJ1-1; D: .; size: .; V: TRBV2; DNA: TGTGCCAGCAGCCCCTGGACATATGAAGCTTTCTTT; CDR3: CASSPWTYEAFF
J: TRBJ1-5; D: .; size: .; V: TRBV7-2; DNA: TGTGCCAGCAGCTTACAGGCGAATCAGCCCCAGCATTTT; CDR3: CASSLQANQPQHF
J: TRBJ1-1; D: .; size: .; V: TRBV4-1; DNA: TGCGCCAGCAGCCCGGTCGGGGGGCGCGCGACTGAAGCTTTCTTT; CDR3: CASSPVGGRATEAFF
J: TRBJ2-6; D: .; size: .; V: TRBV30; DNA: TGTGCCTGGGTTATCGGCTCTGGGGCCAACGTCCTGACTTTC; CDR3: CAWVIGSGANVLTF
J: TRBJ1-2; D: TRBD1; size: .; V: TRBV7-8; DNA: TGTGCCAGCAGCCTAGATTATCGGACAGGGGGCGTCTATGGCTACACCTTC; CDR3: CASSLDYRTGGVYGYTF
J: TRBJ2-1; D: .; size: .; V: TRBV4-1; DNA: TGCGCCAGCAGCCAAGAGCAGGGCAATGAGCAGTTCTTC; CDR3: CASSQEQGNEQFF
J: TRBJ1-1; D: .; size: once; V: TRBV4-1; DNA: TGCGCCAGCAGCCAAGATCAACAGGGCCGGGTCCACACTGAAGCTTTCTTT; CDR3: CASSQDQQGRVHTEAFF
J: TRBJ1-6; D: TRBD1; size: .; V: TRBV19; DNA: TGTGCCAGTAGTGCGGGACAGATCTATAATTCACCCCTCCACTTT; CDR3: CASSAGQIYNSPLHF
J: TRBJ1-5; D: .; size: .; V: TRBV6-5; DNA: TGTGCCAGCAGTTACTCGAAGGACTGGGGACAGCCCCAGCATTTT; CDR3: CASSYSKDWGQPQHF
J: TRBJ1-4; D: TRBD1; size: .; V: TRBV9; DNA: TGTGCCAGCAGCGCGTACAGGGGGCTGGGTGAAAAACTGTTTTTT; CDR3: CASSAYRGLGEKLFF
J: TRBJ1-2; D: TRBD1; size: .; V: TRBV7-3; DNA: TGTGCCAGCAGCTTGAGCCCGACAGGGGGCGATGGCTACACCTTC; CDR3: CASSLSPTGGDGYTF
J: TRBJ2-7; D: .; size: .; V: TRBV4-1; DNA: TGCGCCAGCAGCCACCTGGCCGGACAGAGCTCCTACGAGCAGTACTTC; CDR3: CASSHLAGQSSYEQYF
J: TRBJ1-2; D: .; size: .; V: TRBV6-4; DNA: TGTGCCAGCAGAAGTAGTTCAGGGGATAACTATGGCTACACCTTC; CDR3: CASRSSSGDNYGYTF
J: TRBJ1-2; D: TRBD1; size: .; V: TRBV5-8; DNA: TGTGCCAGCAGCTCGAAGACAGGGAAAAGGTATGGCTACACCTTC; CDR3: CASSSKTGKRYGYTF
J: TRBJ2-1; D: TRBD2; size: .; V: TRBV11-2; DNA: TGTGCCAGCAGCGGGCGTAGCGGGGGTTCTAGCTCCTACAATGAGCAGTTCTTC; CDR3: CASSGRSGGSSSYNEQFF
J: TRBJ2-7; D: TRBD1; size: .; V: TRBV5-8; DNA: TGTGCCAGCCTAATTGGGACAGGGGGTTACGAGCAGTACTTC; CDR3: CASLIGTGGYEQYF
J: TRBJ1-2; D: TRBD1; size: .; V: TRBV6-1; DNA: TGTGCCGGGATAGACAGGGAAAGGGGGAACTATGGCTACACCTTC; CDR3: CAGIDRERGNYGYTF
J: TRBJ2-5; D: .; size: .; V: TRBV7-6; DNA: TGTGCCAGCAGCCCAATTACAGGGTTCCCAATGGTGGGGACCCAGTACTTC; CDR3: CASSPITGFPMVGTQYF
J: TRBJ2-7; D: .; size: .; V: TRBV10-3; DNA: TGTGCCATCAGTCACGACAGGACCTCCTACGAGCAGTACTTC; CDR3: CAISHDRTSYEQYF
J: TRBJ1-4; D: TRBD1; size: .; V: TRBV4-3; DNA: TGCGCCAGCAGCCAAGGGCCAGGGGGACATGAGAGTGAAAAACTGTTTTTT; CDR3: CASSQGPGGHESEKLFF
J: TRBJ2-3; D: .; size: few; V: TRBV6-6; DNA: TGTGCCAGCAGTTACTCGGAACAGGGCACGACAGATACGCAGTATTTT; CDR3: CASSYSEQGTTDTQYF